Shown below are 23 T cell receptor beta chains from a single sample sequenced in a study of cytomegalovirus exposure and HLA in healthy donors. In the PCR, 60 Vbeta and 13 Jbeta primers were used. The repertoire was sequenced with immunoSEQ multiplex PCR; TCRdb's copy has only in-frame clones and lacks some. The data show approximately 73,000 clones, around three quarters seen once. The sequencing sample was made of PBMCs. The receptors derive from a woman between 40 and 55 years old in good health and CMV-seropositive.

This clone was counted between two and nine times. This chain connects TRBV10-2 to TRBJ1-2, with a weak D call TRBD1 (5 bases). The germline V and J ends were trimmed by 0 bases and 8 bases, with 16 bases remaining between them. Germline assignment: CDR1 WSHSY and CDR2 SAAADI. This CDR3 contains 15 residues. The CDR3 sequence is CASSESTPGLGGYTF. Here the CDR3 DNA reads TGCGCCAGCAGTGAGTCGACTCCAGGGCTGGGGGGCTACACCTTC.

V gene TRBV28 combines with J gene TRBJ2-3; 9 bases are a match to TRBD2. This CDR3 is built from 16 residues. Germline V gene sequence: CDR1 MDHEN, CDR2 SYDVKM. V shed 6 bases and J 6 bases; nucleotides not matched to a gene: 13. The CDR3 region has the DNA TGTGCCAGCAGCCCGGGGGTAGCGGGAGATCGGGATACGCAGTATTTT. It specifies CASSPGVAGDRDTQYF.

The J gene is TRBJ2-7, the V gene TRBV6-6, with TRBD1 as a possible D gene (6 bases). The CDR3 runs 15 residues. Germline assignment: CDR1 MNHNY and CDR2 SVGAGI (reference sequence). The V and J ends lost 2 bases and 0 bases respectively, with 11 bases between them. CDR3 amino acids: CASSYGDIHSYEQYF. The DNA for the CDR3 is TGTGCCAGCAGTTACGGGGACATTCACTCCTACGAGCAGTACTTC.

Of note for this clone: The sample holds other DNA sequences that translate to the same CDR3. This sequence joins TRBV9 and TRBJ2-7, with 12 bases identical to TRBD1. Germline CDR1 reads SGDLS; CDR2 reads YYNGEE. V was pared by 7 bases and J by 4 bases, with 3 bases of the junction left unmatched. The CDR3 is 13 amino acids. The CDR3 region has the DNA TGTGCCAGCTCGGGACAGGGGGCTTACGAGCAGTACTTC. It specifies CASSGQGAYEQYF.

J is TRBJ1-4 and V is TRBV4-1; D may be TRBD1 (5 bases). Germline loops: CDR1 MGHRA, CDR2 YSYEKL. Trimming took 0 bases from V and 7 from J, leaving 6 bases between them. This CDR3 spans 13 amino acids. The CDR3 loop reads CASSQEDSEKLFF. The CDR3 DNA follows: TGCGCCAGCAGCCAAGAAGACAGTGAAAAACTGTTTTTT.

This clone came up a few times. V gene TRBV5-6 combines with J gene TRBJ2-3; a weak D match, TRBD2 (5 bases). With 1 base removed from V and 4 bases from J, the gap between germline ends came to 7 bases. This CDR3 is 13 amino acids long. CDR1 and CDR2 (germline): SGHDT, YYEEEE. The CDR3 sequence is CASSLNGADTQYF. The CDR3 DNA reads as TGTGCCAGCAGCTTGAACGGGGCAGATACGCAGTATTTT.

The chain carries TRBV23-1 and TRBJ1-2, with TRBD1 identical over 7 bases. TRBV23-1 is treated as an ORF (open reading frame) with a function not yet certain. This CDR3 region has 16 residues. V was clipped by 3 bases and J by 4 bases; unmatched bases: 11. The CDR3 sequence is CASSHYRGAGSYGYTF. CDR3 nucleotides: TGCGCCAGCAGTCATTACAGGGGCGCGGGATCCTATGGCTACACCTTC.

This chain connects TRBV7-2 to TRBJ2-1, with TRBD2 identical over 7 bases. After removal of 5 bases from V and 8 bases from J, the junction contained 15 bases not matched to a gene. Germline assignment: CDR1 SGHTA and CDR2 FQGNSA. CDR3 length: 16 amino acids. The CDR3 sequence: CASSPSGARLVHEQFF. DNA for the CDR3: TGTGCCAGCAGCCCTAGCGGAGCTCGACTCGTCCATGAGCAGTTCTTC.

The J gene is TRBJ1-6, the V gene TRBV5-8, with D possibly TRBD1 on 6 matching bases. Germline V gives CDR1 SGHTS, CDR2 YDEGEE. V shed 2 bases and J shed 0 bases, with 9 bases lying between them. The CDR3 is made up of 16 amino acids. The CDR3 DNA reads TGTGCCAGCAGCTTTTTAGGGGGCTCCTATAATTCACCCCTCCACTTT. Protein sequence: CASSFLGGSYNSPLHF.

V is TRBV5-1 and J is TRBJ2-1, with 7 bases matching TRBD2. With V trimmed by 2 bases and J by 3 bases, 5 bases remained unmatched. The CDR3 is made up of 15 amino acids. Per germline, CDR1 SGHRS and CDR2 YFSETQ. The DNA of the CDR3 is TGCGCCAGCAGCTTAGCTAGCGGAAACTACAATGAGCAGTTCTTC. Protein: CASSLASGNYNEQFF.

This chain connects TRBV4-2 to TRBJ1-1, with D tentatively TRBD1 (5 bases). The V and J ends lost 4 bases and 0 bases respectively, with 15 bases between them. This CDR3 is 16 amino acids long. The germline CDR1 and CDR2 sequences are LGHNA and YNFKEQ. CDR3 region: CASSLPTGRMNTEAFF. The CDR3 DNA follows: TGTGCCAGCAGCCTGCCCACAGGACGGATGAACACTGAAGCTTTCTTT.

The CDR3 loop reads CASSWGGGNTEAFF. The DNA for the CDR3 is TGTGCCAGCAGCTGGGGCGGGGGCAACACTGAAGCTTTCTTT. This chain connects TRBV11-3 to TRBJ1-1; maybe TRBD1 (6 bases). The V end lost 4 bases, the J end lost 2 bases, and 11 bases lay between the germline ends. Germline lookup yields CDR1 SGHNT and CDR2 YENEEA. This CDR3 is 14 amino acids long.

This clone was counted a few times. The chain carries TRBV6-1 and TRBJ1-4; the match to TRBD1 covers 7 bases. There are 12 residues in the CDR3. V dropped 5 bases and J dropped 8; count of bases not matched to a gene: 2. Germline values: CDR1 MNHNS, CDR2 SASEGT. The CDR3 region is CASSRDSEKLFF. CDR3 in DNA: TGTGCCAGCAGTCGGGACAGCGAAAAACTGTTTTTT.

The chain couples TRBV7-2 to TRBJ1-1, with 8 bases lining up with TRBD1. V lost 1 base and J lost 7; bases outside the gene matches: 5. Germline V gene sequence: CDR1 SGHTA, CDR2 FQGNSA. There are 14 residues in the CDR3. This chain's CDR3 is CASSLGTGRNEAFF. The CDR3 DNA sequence: TGTGCCAGCAGCTTAGGGACAGGGCGTAATGAAGCTTTCTTT.

This sequence joins TRBV5-1 and TRBJ2-4; TRBD2 matches at 12 bases. Looked up from germline, CDR1 is SGHRS and CDR2 is YFSETQ. Trimming took 0 bases from V and 4 from J; bases not matched to a gene: 5. The CDR3 extends over 17 amino acids. This CDR3 is CASSLVSSGGGKNIQYF. The DNA for the CDR3 is TGCGCCAGCAGCTTGGTATCTAGCGGGGGGGGAAAAAACATTCAGTACTTC.

This sequence joins TRBV10-3 and TRBJ2-7; the D is unclear. In germline, CDR1 is ENHRY, CDR2 SYGVKD. The CDR3 length is 14 residues. Trimming pared 0 bases from V and 3 bases from J, leaving 9 bases between. CDR3 protein: CAISESQVYYEQYF. CDR3 nucleotide sequence: TGTGCCATCAGTGAGTCGCAGGTCTACTACGAGCAGTACTTC.

The rearrangement links TRBV18 to TRBJ2-7, with 11 bases that match TRBD1. The CDR3 spans 15 residues. The germline V gene has CDR1 KGHSH and CDR2 LQKENI. Losses at the gene ends were 2 bases for V and 4 bases for J; bases not matched to a gene: 4. In DNA, the CDR3 is TGTGCCAGCTCACCAGGGACAGGGGGGACTTACGAGCAGTACTTC. Translation: CASSPGTGGTYEQYF.

Written as DNA, the CDR3 is TGTGCCAGTAGTAATCAGGGGCTTGGCTCTGGAAACACCATATATTTT. This translates into CASSNQGLGSGNTIYF. This rearrangement joins TRBV19 to TRBJ1-3; tentatively, D is TRBD1 (6 bases). Germline-derived CDR1 and CDR2 are LNHDA and SQIVND (reference sequence). Trimming removed 4 bases from V and 0 bases from J, with 13 bases in between. This CDR3 spans 16 amino acids.

Only one count was recorded for this clone. The chain employs TRBV7-9 and TRBJ2-5; tentatively, D is TRBD2 (6 bases). CDR3 length: 15 amino acids. Germline CDR1 reads SEHNR; CDR2 reads FQNEAQ (reference sequence). V was pared by 5 bases and J by 5 bases, with 18 bases between. The CDR3 sequence is CASSPSGGGLETQYF. CDR3 DNA sequence: TGTGCCAGCAGCCCCTCGGGTGGGGGGTTGGAGACCCAGTACTTC. The full variable domain, in which reference TRBV7-9 and TRBJ2-5 provide the parts outside the CDR3, is DTGVSQNPRHKITKRGQNVTFRCDPISEHNRLYWYRQTLGQGPEFLTYFQNEAQLEKSRLLSDRFSAERPKGSFSTLEIQRTEQGDSAMYLCASSPSGGGLETQYFGPGTRLLVL.

This chain links TRBV30 with TRBJ2-3; TRBD1 aligns across 8 bases. There are 15 residues in the CDR3. Germline loops: CDR1 GTSNPN, CDR2 SVGIG (reference sequence). Trimming removed 2 bases from V and 9 bases from J; junction bases left unmatched: 13. The CDR3 here is CAWSTGQGPAGTQYF. For the CDR3, the DNA is TGTGCCTGGAGTACCGGACAGGGCCCCGCAGGGACGCAGTATTTT.

The chain is built from TRBV5-8 and TRBJ2-5; TRBD1 agrees at 8 bases. Germline-derived CDR1 and CDR2 are SGHTS and YDEGEE. This CDR3 is 14 amino acids long. Germline trimming cut 5 bases from V and 5 bases from J; bases unmatched to any gene: 8. The CDR3 sequence: CASRPQGGPETQYF. For the CDR3, the DNA is TGTGCCAGCAGACCACAGGGGGGCCCGGAGACCCAGTACTTC.

This chain joins TRBV7-6 and TRBJ2-5; 10 bases align to TRBD2. CDR3 size: 15 residues. The trim removed 5 bases at V and 0 bases at J, leaving 3 bases unmatched. The germline CDR1 and CDR2 sequences are SGHVS and FNYEAQ. In DNA form, the CDR3 reads TGTGCCAGCAGCCCAGCGGGGGGGTACCAAGAGACCCAGTACTTC. Translation gives CASSPAGGYQETQYF. Using reference TRBV7-6 and TRBJ2-5 for the parts outside the CDR3, the full variable domain is GAGVSQSPRYKVTKRGQDVALRCDPISGHVSLYWYRQALGQGPEFLTYFNYEAQQDKSGLPNDRFSAERPEGSISTLTIQRTEQRDSAMYRCASSPAGGYQETQYFGPGTRLLVL.

The chain recombines TRBV29-1 with TRBJ1-1; D is perhaps TRBD1 (5 bases). The CDR3 length is 14 residues. The V and J ends lost 6 bases and 5 bases respectively, with 19 bases between them. The germline V gene has CDR1 SQVTM and CDR2 ANQGSEA. CDR3 nucleotides: TGCAGCGTGGCGTTGCGGGGGGTCGGGACTGAAGCTTTCTTT. Protein: CSVALRGVGTEAFF. Using reference TRBV29-1 and TRBJ1-1 for the parts outside the CDR3, the full variable domain is SAVISQKPSRDICQRGTSLTIQCQVDSQVTMMFWYRQQPGQSLTLIATANQGSEATYESGFVIDKFPISRPNLTFSTLTVSNMSPEDSSIYLCSVALRGVGTEAFFGQGTRLTVV.